The rows below give T cell receptor beta chains drawn from one sample of a study of control samples from healthy donors and cancer patients. Method: immunoSEQ multiplex PCR; TCRdb's copy keeps in-frame clones and lacks some. The profile shows more than 95,000 clones, more than 85% of them singletons. The material sequenced was blood. Source of these receptors: a man younger than 30 in good health. Both conserved end residues are part of each CDR3. A D gene is named only where the DNA matches it firmly. Clone size is stated in some rows and not others, as once, few, many or a class when expanded.

>TRBV29-1|-|TRBJ2-3|TRBD2
CSVDKTSGGMTDTQYF
TGCAGCGTTGATAAGACTAGCGGGGGGATGACAGATACGCAGTATTTT
>TRBV11-2|once|TRBJ2-5|-
CASSLYSGQETQYF
TGTGCCAGCAGCTTGTACAGTGGACAAGAGACCCAGTACTTC
>TRBV12-3/TRBV12-4|-|TRBJ2-3|-
CASTESGWDTQYF
TGTGCCAGCACTGAGTCGGGCTGGGATACGCAGTATTTT
>TRBV9|-|TRBJ1-2|TRBD1
CASSVGQEGQGARGYTF
TGTGCCAGCAGCGTAGGTCAGGAGGGACAGGGGGCGAGAGGCTACACCTTC
>TRBV29-1|-|TRBJ2-7|-
CSVVGGGLIVEQYF
TGCAGCGTTGTAGGGGGGGGATTGATTGTCGAGCAGTACTTC
>TRBV7-3|-|TRBJ1-1|-
CASSKDHQGGKAFF
TGTGCCAGCAGCAAGGATCACCAAGGGGGGAAAGCTTTCTTT
>TRBV10-3|-|TRBJ1-4|-
CAISEGGEKLFF
TGTGCCATCAGTGAAGGAGGTGAAAAACTGTTTTTT
>TRBV5-1|-|TRBJ2-2|-
CASSIGTSNTGELFF
TGCGCCAGCAGCATCGGGACATCGAACACCGGGGAGCTGTTTTTT
>TRBV29-1|-|TRBJ2-1|-
CSVDRLVNEQFF
TGCAGCGTCGACCGACTAGTCAATGAGCAGTTCTTC
>TRBV6-5|-|TRBJ1-1|-
CASSYSARGTEAFF
TGTGCCAGCAGTTACTCGGCTAGGGGCACTGAAGCTTTCTTT
>TRBV7-2|-|TRBJ2-2|-
CASSLPGAGELFF
TGTGCCAGCAGCCTCCCCGGCGCCGGGGAGCTGTTTTTT
>TRBV4-1|once|TRBJ2-7|TRBD2
CASSRTGLAGDYEQYF
TGCGCCAGCAGCCGGACAGGACTAGCGGGAGACTACGAGCAGTACTTC
>TRBV6-4|-|TRBJ1-1|-
CASMVGPNTEAFF
TGTGCCAGCATGGTGGGTCCGAACACTGAAGCTTTCTTT
>TRBV4-2|-|TRBJ2-1|-
CASSQSGLEEFF
TGTGCCAGCAGCCAATCGGGGCTAGAGGAGTTCTTC
>TRBV7-2|many|TRBJ1-2|TRBD1
CASSYKAVGTGTGAYGYTF
TGTGCCAGCAGCTACAAAGCGGTGGGGACCGGGACAGGGGCCTATGGCTACACCTTC
>TRBV9|-|TRBJ2-5|-
CASSRGETQYF
TGTGCCAGCAGCAGGGGGGAGACCCAGTACTTC
>TRBV9|-|TRBJ1-6|TRBD1
CASSAGGGPNSPLHF
TGTGCCAGCAGCGCAGGGGGAGGGCCTAATTCACCCCTCCACTTT
>TRBV6-5|-|TRBJ1-5|-
CASSYSAGSNQPQHF
TGTGCCAGCAGTTACTCGGCAGGGAGCAATCAGCCCCAGCATTTT
>TRBV2|-|TRBJ2-1|TRBD2
CASSEGGLANEQFF
TGTGCCAGCAGTGAAGGGGGACTAGCAAATGAGCAGTTCTTC
>TRBV29-1|-|TRBJ2-7|TRBD1
CSVGGTGWSYEQYF
TGCAGCGTTGGGGGGACAGGGTGGTCCTACGAGCAGTACTTC